Sequencing of this T cell receptor beta chain was carried out in a study of cytomegalovirus exposure and HLA in healthy donors. Points from the study as a whole: It was found in a later analysis that first-cohort TCR clusters tended to co-occur in the 100 to 150 validation repertoires. Cytomegalovirus-associated TCR beta chains were listed, numbering 150 to 200.

This clone was observed a handful of times. Its cognate antigen is unknown. Clones were sequenced by immunoSEQ multiplex PCR, and TCRdb holds only the in-frame ones, with some missing. The sample holds roughly 150,000 clones, roughly 86% seen once. There are 13 residues in the CDR3. Germline V CDR1 and CDR2: MDHEN, SYDVKM. V dropped 3 bases and J dropped 5; count of bases not matched to a gene: 4. The sample was PBMCs. This clonotype was obtained from a woman between 18 and 30 years old in good health and CMV-seropositive. The chain is built from TRBV28 and TRBJ2-7; 7 nucleotides agree with TRBD2. DNA for the CDR3: TGTGCCAGCAGTTTCCAGACTAGCAACGAGCAGTACTTC. As protein: CASSFQTSNEQYF.